The present TCR beta chain was sequenced within a study of cytomegalovirus exposure and HLA in healthy donors. Turning to the study itself: Earlier results showed approximately 110 million unique TCR beta sequences derived from around 170 million T cells.

The CDR3 is made up of 18 amino acids. Looked up from germline, CDR1 is SGDLS and CDR2 is YYNGEE. V lost 3 bases and J lost 5; bases outside the gene matches: 16. Study findings and constraints: A classifier reportedly called cytomegalovirus status with high sensitivity and specificity. Later analysis demonstrated an association between a missense DCLRE1C variant and TCR beta V- and J-gene trimming.

The PCR had 60 Vbeta and 13 Jbeta primers. Here immunoSEQ multiplex PCR was the method, and the copy in TCRdb shows in-frame clones only, minus some. The data show roughly 140,000 clones, over 70% seen once. Of note for this clone: Its matching antigen is unknown.

The sequencing input was PBMCs. This sequence joins TRBV9 and TRBJ2-1; 8 positions agree with TRBD1. This TCR came from a woman aged 40-49 years in good health and CMV-seronegative. In nucleotides, the CDR3 is TGTGCCAGCAGCGAACGGACAGGGAGGCAGATAGGTCACAATGAGCAGTTCTTC. Residues: CASSERTGRQIGHNEQFF.